Listed below are T cell receptor beta chains from one sample, sequenced in a study of blood T cells in healthy people across ages. A single record per CDR3 protein comes from TCRdb applying MiXCR to the 5' RACE reads. The sample has roughly 2 million distinct CDR3 sequences, around half seen once. Specimen: blood. All receptors derive from a middle-aged woman in good health. Each CDR3 is given with its conserved first and last residue. Each record gives: J gene, V gene, D gene, clone size, CDR3 DNA, CDR3 protein. D genes are given only for firm matches. Rows may omit the clone size; those that give it use once, few, many or a size class.

j_gene: TRBJ1-2
v_gene: TRBV25-1
d_gene: TRBD1
abundance: .
CDR3nt: TGTGCCAGCAGTCCAACGACAGGGGGCGCTGATGGCTACACCTTC
CDR3aa: CASSPTTGGADGYTF

j_gene: TRBJ2-3
v_gene: TRBV6-2/TRBV6-3
d_gene: .
abundance: .
CDR3nt: TGTGCCAGCAGTTATGGACATCACACAGATACGCAGTATTTT
CDR3aa: CASSYGHHTDTQYF

j_gene: TRBJ2-3
v_gene: TRBV12-3/TRBV12-4
d_gene: .
abundance: few
CDR3nt: TGTGCCAGCAGTTTTAGGCAGACCACAGATACGCAGTATTTT
CDR3aa: CASSFRQTTDTQYF

j_gene: TRBJ2-6
v_gene: TRBV9
d_gene: .
abundance: .
CDR3nt: TGTGCCAGCAGCCTCCCCCGGGGCGGGCAGTTCTCTGGGGCCAACGTCCTGACTTTC
CDR3aa: CASSLPRGGQFSGANVLTF

j_gene: TRBJ1-2
v_gene: TRBV7-3
d_gene: TRBD1
abundance: .
CDR3nt: TGTGCCAGCAGCGCCACGGGACAGGGGGTTTCATTCGCCTACACCTTC
CDR3aa: CASSATGQGVSFAYTF

j_gene: TRBJ2-5
v_gene: TRBV20-1
d_gene: TRBD2
abundance: .
CDR3nt: TGCAGTGCTAGGAATAGGCGGGGGGCAAGAGAGACCCAGTACTTC
CDR3aa: CSARNRRGARETQYF

j_gene: TRBJ2-1
v_gene: TRBV3-1
d_gene: .
abundance: .
CDR3nt: TGTGCCAGCAGCCCGCAGGGGCAGGGTGAGCAGTTCTTC
CDR3aa: CASSPQGQGEQFF

j_gene: TRBJ1-2
v_gene: TRBV28
d_gene: .
abundance: few
CDR3nt: TGTGCCAGCAGTTTAAAACGGGGGAGCTATGGCTACACCTTC
CDR3aa: CASSLKRGSYGYTF

j_gene: TRBJ2-3
v_gene: TRBV20-1
d_gene: TRBD1
abundance: .
CDR3nt: TGCAGTGCTAGAGCCAGACAGGGGGGACGAGATACGCAGTATTTT
CDR3aa: CSARARQGGRDTQYF

j_gene: TRBJ2-5
v_gene: TRBV3-1
d_gene: .
abundance: many
CDR3nt: TGTGCCAGCAGCCAAGCCCGTGGGGCTCACGGGAACCAGTACTTC
CDR3aa: CASSQARGAHGNQYF

j_gene: TRBJ2-1
v_gene: TRBV9
d_gene: TRBD2
abundance: .
CDR3nt: TGTGCCAGCAGCTATCTCTCGGGGGGGGCCGTTAATGAGCAGTTCTTC
CDR3aa: CASSYLSGGAVNEQFF

j_gene: TRBJ2-7
v_gene: TRBV12-3/TRBV12-4
d_gene: .
abundance: few
CDR3nt: TGTGCCAGCAGTCAAGGGGGTTTCAACTACGAGCAGTACTTC
CDR3aa: CASSQGGFNYEQYF

j_gene: TRBJ2-6
v_gene: TRBV7-3
d_gene: .
abundance: .
CDR3nt: TGTGCCAGCAGCCAACAAGAGACTGGGGCCAACGTCCTGACTTTC
CDR3aa: CASSQQETGANVLTF

j_gene: TRBJ1-1
v_gene: TRBV7-2
d_gene: .
abundance: .
CDR3nt: TGTGCCAGCAGCTTCGTACCGGGACCCCCTTACACTGAAGCTTTCTTT
CDR3aa: CASSFVPGPPYTEAFF

j_gene: TRBJ2-7
v_gene: TRBV21-1
d_gene: .
abundance: few
CDR3nt: TGTGCCAGCAGCAAAGAAGAGGAATTAGGCATCGAGCAGTACTTC
CDR3aa: CASSKEEELGIEQYF

j_gene: TRBJ2-1
v_gene: TRBV4-3
d_gene: TRBD2
abundance: once
CDR3nt: TGCGCCAGCAGCCAAGTCACTAGCGGGGGGAACAATGAGCAGTTCTTC
CDR3aa: CASSQVTSGGNNEQFF

j_gene: TRBJ1-2
v_gene: TRBV9
d_gene: .
abundance: .
CDR3nt: TGTGCCAGCAGGAGGGCAGGGGACCGCCTAGGCTATGGCTACACCTTC
CDR3aa: CASRRAGDRLGYGYTF

j_gene: TRBJ1-1
v_gene: TRBV18
d_gene: .
abundance: .
CDR3nt: TGTGCCAGCTCACCACGGGCGGCTGAAGCTTTCTTT
CDR3aa: CASSPRAAEAFF

j_gene: TRBJ2-3
v_gene: TRBV5-1
d_gene: .
abundance: few
CDR3nt: TGCGCCAGCAGCTTGGATGGGTTCTCCGCAGATACGCAGTATTTT
CDR3aa: CASSLDGFSADTQYF

j_gene: TRBJ2-1
v_gene: TRBV4-2
d_gene: TRBD2
abundance: .
CDR3nt: TGTGCCAGCAGCCAGGCCCCAGGACTAGCGGATTACAATGAGCAGTTCTTC
CDR3aa: CASSQAPGLADYNEQFF

j_gene: TRBJ2-1
v_gene: TRBV28
d_gene: TRBD2
abundance: .
CDR3nt: TGTGCCGGCAGTCCTCGACTAGCGGGGGGGCGGAAAGGTGAGCAGTTCTTC
CDR3aa: CAGSPRLAGGRKGEQFF

j_gene: TRBJ2-7
v_gene: TRBV13
d_gene: TRBD1
abundance: few
CDR3nt: TGTGCCAGCAGCGGCGGGACAGGGGTGATCTCCTACGAGCAGTACTTC
CDR3aa: CASSGGTGVISYEQYF

j_gene: TRBJ2-1
v_gene: TRBV21-1
d_gene: .
abundance: .
CDR3nt: TGTGCCAGCAGCCGACCAACACTAGCGGGGGGTGACAATGAGCAGTTCTTC
CDR3aa: CASSRPTLAGGDNEQFF

j_gene: TRBJ1-2
v_gene: TRBV6-5
d_gene: .
abundance: few
CDR3nt: TGTGCCACCCGGCGGGAGGGGGGAAATGGCTACACCTTC
CDR3aa: CATRREGGNGYTF

j_gene: TRBJ2-1
v_gene: TRBV25-1
d_gene: TRBD2
abundance: .
CDR3nt: TGTGCCAGCAGTGCTCGCGAGCGGGGGCGCGTTTCGTACAATGAGCAGTTCTTC
CDR3aa: CASSARERGRVSYNEQFF

j_gene: TRBJ2-7
v_gene: TRBV20-1
d_gene: TRBD2
abundance: .
CDR3nt: TGCAGTGCTAGCGGGGGGGCCGGCTACGAGCAGTACTTC
CDR3aa: CSASGGAGYEQYF

j_gene: TRBJ1-1
v_gene: TRBV6-2/TRBV6-3
d_gene: TRBD1
abundance: .
CDR3nt: TGTGCCAGCAGTGGACAGGGGGCAAGAACTGAAGCTTTCTTT
CDR3aa: CASSGQGARTEAFF

j_gene: TRBJ1-2
v_gene: TRBV6-1
d_gene: .
abundance: .
CDR3nt: TGTGCCAGCAGTGAAGTAAAGGGGCAGGACTATGGCTACACCTTC
CDR3aa: CASSEVKGQDYGYTF

j_gene: TRBJ1-1
v_gene: TRBV7-2
d_gene: TRBD1
abundance: few
CDR3nt: TGTGCCAGCAGCTACCGGGACAGGGCGGAAGCTTTCTTT
CDR3aa: CASSYRDRAEAFF

j_gene: TRBJ1-2
v_gene: TRBV20-1
d_gene: TRBD1
abundance: once
CDR3nt: TGCAGTGCTTTCTCCAGGGACAGTCAATACTATGGCTACACCTTC
CDR3aa: CSAFSRDSQYYGYTF

j_gene: TRBJ2-1
v_gene: TRBV28
d_gene: .
abundance: .
CDR3nt: TGTGCCAGCAGCCCGGGGGCCCAGGGCCCTCACAATGAGCAGTTCTTC
CDR3aa: CASSPGAQGPHNEQFF

j_gene: TRBJ2-4
v_gene: TRBV28
d_gene: .
abundance: .
CDR3nt: TGTGCCAGCAGGTCATTTGGGTCGGGAATAAAAAACATTCAGTACTTC
CDR3aa: CASRSFGSGIKNIQYF

j_gene: TRBJ2-3
v_gene: TRBV7-9
d_gene: TRBD2
abundance: .
CDR3nt: TGTGCCAGCAGCTTTGGACTAGGTCAACGGGCAGATACGCAGTATTTT
CDR3aa: CASSFGLGQRADTQYF

j_gene: TRBJ1-2
v_gene: TRBV7-2
d_gene: TRBD1
abundance: .
CDR3nt: TGTGCCAGCAGCGCCGGACAGGGGCCGGGCTACACCTTC
CDR3aa: CASSAGQGPGYTF

j_gene: TRBJ2-5
v_gene: TRBV20-1
d_gene: .
abundance: few
CDR3nt: TGCAGTGCTAGTGGTACGGGGGTACGAGAGACCCAGTACTTC
CDR3aa: CSASGTGVRETQYF

j_gene: TRBJ1-5
v_gene: TRBV12-3/TRBV12-4
d_gene: .
abundance: .
CDR3nt: TGTGCCAGCAGTTTAGGCGGAGTGCTTCAGCCCCAGCATTTT
CDR3aa: CASSLGGVLQPQHF

j_gene: TRBJ2-3
v_gene: TRBV9
d_gene: .
abundance: .
CDR3nt: TGTGCCAGCAGCAACCAGGGGGGAAGCACAGATACGCAGTATTTT
CDR3aa: CASSNQGGSTDTQYF

j_gene: TRBJ2-5
v_gene: TRBV28
d_gene: TRBD1
abundance: few
CDR3nt: TGTGCCAGCAGTTTAAGCACAGGGGCATCTCAAGAGACCCAGTACTTC
CDR3aa: CASSLSTGASQETQYF

j_gene: TRBJ2-3
v_gene: TRBV2
d_gene: .
abundance: .
CDR3nt: TGTGCCAGCAGTGAAGCGGGATACGGGTCAGATACGCAGTATTTT
CDR3aa: CASSEAGYGSDTQYF

j_gene: TRBJ2-7
v_gene: TRBV15
d_gene: .
abundance: .
CDR3nt: TGTGCCACCAGTCCGGACAAGGGCTCCTACGAGCAGTACTTC
CDR3aa: CATSPDKGSYEQYF

j_gene: TRBJ2-3
v_gene: TRBV25-1
d_gene: .
abundance: .
CDR3nt: TGTGCCAGCAGTGAACCAGGGGTGGGTACGCAGTATTTT
CDR3aa: CASSEPGVGTQYF

j_gene: TRBJ2-3
v_gene: TRBV6-6
d_gene: .
abundance: few
CDR3nt: TGTGCCAGCACCCCAGGAGGGACCGTCACAGATACGCAGTATTTT
CDR3aa: CASTPGGTVTDTQYF

j_gene: TRBJ2-3
v_gene: TRBV5-6
d_gene: TRBD2
abundance: .
CDR3nt: TGTGCCAGCAGCTCCGGCGCGGGGGGTTTAGGTACGCAGTATTTT
CDR3aa: CASSSGAGGLGTQYF

j_gene: TRBJ2-7
v_gene: TRBV10-3
d_gene: .
abundance: few
CDR3nt: TGTGCCATCAGTGACACAGGGACACCGAAACTCTCCTACGAGCAGTACTTC
CDR3aa: CAISDTGTPKLSYEQYF

j_gene: TRBJ2-7
v_gene: TRBV7-2
d_gene: .
abundance: .
CDR3nt: TGTGCCAGCAGCCCCACAGGGCTTTTCTACGAGCAGTACTTC
CDR3aa: CASSPTGLFYEQYF

j_gene: TRBJ1-2
v_gene: TRBV4-3
d_gene: .
abundance: .
CDR3nt: TGCGCCAGCAGCCAAGATAACATGGGGTATGGCTACACCTTC
CDR3aa: CASSQDNMGYGYTF

j_gene: TRBJ1-5
v_gene: TRBV5-1
d_gene: .
abundance: .
CDR3nt: TGCGCCAGCAGCTTGGATGGGTTATCGGGCAATCAGCCCCGGCATTTT
CDR3aa: CASSLDGLSGNQPRHF

j_gene: TRBJ2-1
v_gene: TRBV18
d_gene: TRBD1
abundance: few
CDR3nt: TGTGCCAGCTTCAGACAGGGGACCTACAATGAGCAGTTCTTC
CDR3aa: CASFRQGTYNEQFF

j_gene: TRBJ1-2
v_gene: TRBV9
d_gene: .
abundance: .
CDR3nt: TGTGCCAGCGGAGCGGACAGTAACTATGGCTACACCTTC
CDR3aa: CASGADSNYGYTF

j_gene: TRBJ1-5
v_gene: TRBV20-1
d_gene: TRBD1
abundance: .
CDR3nt: TGCAGTGCTAGAGACCGGGACAGGGGTAGCAATCAGCCCCAGCATTTT
CDR3aa: CSARDRDRGSNQPQHF

j_gene: TRBJ2-1
v_gene: TRBV5-1
d_gene: .
abundance: .
CDR3nt: TGCGCCAGCAGTTCAACTCCAAATGAGCAGTTCTTC
CDR3aa: CASSSTPNEQFF